These 24 T cell receptor beta chains originate from one sample sequenced in a study of shared clonotypes between healthy human individuals (dated by TCRdb to 2020 to 2021). The method behind the library was the immunoSEQ multiplex PCR assay. TCRdb took this table from immuneACCESS and kept in-frame rearrangements with V and J called. Such tables lack part of the clones; where checked against another copy, unresolved V genes explain under half of the gap, and the rest is unexplained. The sample table shows roughly 2.2 million clones, and approximately 93% are seen once. About 0.41% of the sample comes from the top ten. Sequenced sample: naive CD4+ T cells from PBMCs. The cell subset or site label corresponds to: CD45RA+ positively selected. The source of these receptors is a young man in good health. Some clones in this sample may be carry-over from other donors' samples.

This clone was observed once. The CDR3 loop is CATSRSIGGDGRTQYF. The CDR3 DNA is TGTGCCACCAGCAGGTCAATTGGCGGTGATGGCCGTACGCAGTATTTT. The chain links TRBV15 to TRBJ2-3; no firm D call. Deletions cut 3 bases from V and 8 bases from J, with 21 bases between. Germline V CDR1 and CDR2: LNHNV, YYDKDF (reference sequence). The CDR3 length is 16 residues.

This chain uses TRBV19 with TRBJ1-3; a possible D gene is TRBD1 (5 bases). CDR3 length: 16 residues. Germline V CDR1 and CDR2: LNHDA, SQIVND (reference sequence). The germline V and J ends were trimmed by 7 bases and 0 bases, with 16 bases remaining between them. The CDR3 region has the DNA TGTGCCAGTATGACAGTTCCAGTGGTCTCTGGAAACACCATATATTTT. This sequence encodes CASMTVPVVSGNTIYF.

The chain couples TRBV7-3 to TRBJ2-1; D is possibly TRBD2 (6 bases). The CDR3 length is 16 residues. Germline V gives CDR1 SGHTA, CDR2 FQGTGA. Trimming removed 5 bases from V and 7 bases from J, with 21 bases in between. In DNA form, the CDR3 reads TGTGCCAGCAGCCCCCAGGGAGGCCTCTCCCGGAATGAGCAGTTCTTC. It is translated as CASSPQGGLSRNEQFF.

V gene TRBV5-5 combines with J gene TRBJ2-5, with TRBD2 as a possible D gene (5 bases). CDR1 is SGHKS, CDR2 YYEKEE, per germline (reference sequence). V lost 4 bases and J lost 1, with 11 bases in between. This CDR3 has 14 residues. The CDR3 nucleotides read TGTGCCAGCAGCGTGCCGGGGAGCCAAGAGACCCAGTACTTC. Protein sequence: CASSVPGSQETQYF.

The rearrangement joins TRBV7-3 to TRBJ1-1; perhaps TRBD1 as D (5 bases). CDR3 length: 15 amino acids. The V gene lost 2 bases and the J gene lost 0 bases, with 10 bases spanning the gap. Germline CDR1 SGHTA, CDR2 FQGTGA. DNA for the CDR3: TGTGCCAGCAGCTTAGAGGGGATAATGAACACTGAAGCTTTCTTT. This translates into CASSLEGIMNTEAFF.

V usage is TRBV5-6 and J usage is TRBJ1-6, with D tentatively TRBD1 (6 bases). The CDR3 covers 12 residues. V lost 5 bases, J lost 15 bases, and 15 bases lay in between. Germline lookup yields CDR1 SGHDT and CDR2 YYEEEE. The CDR3 DNA reads TGTGCCAGCAGTCGTACAGGGAGACTCCTCCACTTT. This gives the protein CASSRTGRLLHF.

V gene TRBV4-1 combines with J gene TRBJ2-1; D may match TRBD1 or TRBD2 (5 bases each). CDR3 length: 14 residues. The germline V and J ends were trimmed by 9 bases and 0 bases, with 12 bases remaining between them. CDR1 MGHRA and CDR2 YSYEKL come from the germline V gene. The CDR3 here is CASKTGPSYNEQFF. CDR3 sequence (DNA): TGCGCCAGTAAGACGGGGCCCTCCTACAATGAGCAGTTCTTC.

This chain joins TRBV7-7 and TRBJ2-7; 9 nucleotides line up with TRBD2. Losses at the gene ends were 1 base for V and 7 bases for J; bases not matched to a gene: 5. From germline, CDR1 is SSHAT and CDR2 FNYEAQ (reference sequence). The CDR3 is made up of 14 amino acids. The CDR3 is CASSLDLAGREQYF. The CDR3 DNA is TGTGCCAGCAGCTTAGATCTAGCGGGACGGGAGCAGTACTTC.

This chain joins TRBV4-2 and TRBJ2-2; 7 nucleotides agree with TRBD2. This CDR3 comprises 15 residues. From germline, CDR1 is LGHNA and CDR2 YNFKEQ. After removal of 4 bases from V and 7 bases from J, the junction contained 9 bases not matched to a gene. DNA for the CDR3: TGTGCCAGCAGCCCCCTGGGGCCGGGAGGCGGGGAGCTGTTTTTT. Translation gives CASSPLGPGGGELFF.

This chain joins TRBV30 and TRBJ1-6; no clear D. CDR1 is GTSNPN and CDR2 is SVGIG in the germline V gene (reference sequence). V lost 4 bases, J lost 7 bases, and 11 bases lay in between. There are 13 residues in the CDR3. CDR3 in DNA: TGTGCCTGGACCGGTCGAAAGAATTCACCCCTCCACTTT. This gives the protein CAWTGRKNSPLHF. Full variable domain (rest looked up from reference TRBV30 and TRBJ1-6): SQTIHQWPATLVQPVGSPLSLECTVEGTSNPNLYWYRQAAGRGLQLLFYSVGIGQISSEVPQNLSASRPQDRQFILSSKKLLLSDSGFYLCAWTGRKNSPLHFGNGTRLTVT.

This clone was observed a single time. The CDR3 protein is CASSNRGGGEKLFF. The CDR3 DNA is TGTGCCAGTTCCAACAGGGGAGGAGGCGAAAAACTGTTTTTT. The chain uses TRBV19 and TRBJ1-4; TRBD1 agrees at 7 bases. Trimming removed 8 bases from V and 8 bases from J; junction bases left unmatched: 11. Looked up from germline, CDR1 is LNHDA and CDR2 is SQIVND (reference sequence). The CDR3 covers 14 residues.

This clone was counted a few times. This CDR3 is also generated by other DNA sequences in the sample. DNA of the CDR3: TGTGCCAGCAGCTTGGCAGGGAACACTGAAGCTTTCTTT. This sequence encodes CASSLAGNTEAFF. The chain employs TRBV7-9 and TRBJ1-1, with D unresolved. The V and J ends lost 3 bases and 1 base respectively, with 6 bases between them. The germline V gene encodes CDR1 SEHNR and CDR2 FQNEAQ (reference sequence). The length of the CDR3 is 13 residues.

The chain joins TRBV28 to TRBJ2-1, with D unresolved. Trimming pared 3 bases from V and 12 bases from J, leaving 18 bases between. The CDR3 has 14 residues. Germline assignment: CDR1 MDHEN and CDR2 SYDVKM. The CDR3 protein is CASSFRGPGIGQFF. CDR3 DNA: TGTGCCAGCAGTTTTAGAGGACCAGGTATTGGGCAGTTCTTC.

V and J are TRBV6-4 and TRBJ2-1; weak D call: TRBD1 (6 bases). Deletions cut 6 bases from V and 4 bases from J, with 16 bases between. This CDR3 is 15 amino acids long. Germline CDR1 reads MRHNA; CDR2 reads SNTAGT. CDR3 in amino acids: CASSVGRGAYNEQFF. The DNA of the CDR3 is TGTGCCAGCAGCGTGGGCAGGGGCGCTTACAATGAGCAGTTCTTC.

This chain joins TRBV5-4 and TRBJ2-7; 7 nucleotides agree with TRBD1. V was pared by 4 bases and J by 3 bases, with 10 bases of the junction left unmatched. Germline V gives CDR1 SGHNT, CDR2 YYREEE (reference sequence). The CDR3 has 15 amino acids. The chain's CDR3 is CASSPKQGTNYEQYF. In DNA form, the CDR3 reads TGTGCCAGCAGCCCCAAACAGGGGACCAACTACGAGCAGTACTTC.

This chain joins TRBV7-3 and TRBJ2-1; 8 bases align to TRBD2. The CDR3 runs 16 residues. Germline values: CDR1 SGHTA, CDR2 FQGTGA. Losses at the gene ends were 2 bases for V and 3 bases for J; bases not matched to a gene: 6. The CDR3 protein is CASSLALADSYNEQFF. The CDR3 nucleotides read TGTGCCAGCAGCTTAGCACTAGCGGATAGCTACAATGAGCAGTTCTTC. The full variable domain, completed using reference TRBV7-3 and TRBJ2-1, is GAGVSQTPSNKVTEKGKYVELRCDPISGHTALYWYRQSLGQGPEFLIYFQGTGAADDSGLPNDRFFAVRPEGSVSTLKIQRTERGDSAVYLCASSLALADSYNEQFFGPGTRLTVL.

V gene TRBV15 combines with J gene TRBJ2-1, with TRBD2 matching over 7 bases. CDR3 length: 15 amino acids. CDR1 and CDR2 (germline): LNHNV, YYDKDF (reference sequence). Germline trimming cut 7 bases from V and 2 bases from J; bases unmatched to any gene: 8. CDR3 residues: CATTLRDYPYNEQFF. The CDR3 DNA is TGTGCCACCACCCTTAGGGACTATCCCTACAATGAGCAGTTCTTC.

This chain links TRBV18 with TRBJ2-7, with D maybe TRBD2 (6 bases). Germline assignment: CDR1 KGHSH and CDR2 LQKENI. CDR3 size: 14 residues. Trimming cost V 4 bases and J 7 bases, with 17 bases left between them. The CDR3 protein is CASSRGDGPREQYF. The CDR3 DNA is TGTGCCAGCTCACGGGGGGACGGACCCCGGGAGCAGTACTTC.

This chain joins TRBV27 and TRBJ2-7; 13 nucleotides align to TRBD2. The junction had 4 bases not matched to a gene; V was cut back by 5 bases and J by 3 bases. This CDR3 comprises 15 residues. Germline CDR1 reads MNHEY; CDR2 reads SMNVEV (reference sequence). The CDR3 sequence is CASSRGLAGNYEQYF. The CDR3 DNA sequence: TGTGCCAGCAGTCGGGGACTAGCGGGAAACTACGAGCAGTACTTC.

V usage is TRBV18 and J usage is TRBJ2-7; D perhaps matches TRBD2 (6 bases). Per the germline V gene, CDR1 is KGHSH and CDR2 is LQKENI. This CDR3 comprises 14 residues. Trimming took off 6 bases at V and 3 bases at J, with 15 bases between the two ends. In DNA form, the CDR3 reads TGTGCCAGCTCGCCCGCTGGGACTTACTACGAGCAGTACTTC. It encodes CASSPAGTYYEQYF.

This chain connects TRBV4-3 to TRBJ2-3; 9 bases map to TRBD2. The germline V gene has CDR1 LGHNA and CDR2 YSLEER. J gave up 8 bases and V 1 base, and 13 bases lay outside the gene matches. This CDR3 region has 17 residues. In DNA form, the CDR3 reads TGCGCCAGCAGCCAAGGGGGGGCTAGCGGGAAGTTTCTTACGCAGTATTTT. Translated, it gives CASSQGGASGKFLTQYF.

This clone was seen just once. The chain joins TRBV5-1 to TRBJ2-7; D unresolved. Trimming took 0 bases from V and 3 from J, leaving 10 bases between them. This CDR3 is built from 14 residues. Looked up from germline, CDR1 is SGHRS and CDR2 is YFSETQ. The CDR3 sequence: CASSLVVGYYEQYF. CDR3 in DNA: TGCGCCAGCAGCTTGGTTGTCGGCTACTACGAGCAGTACTTC. The variable domain in full, completed from reference TRBV5-1 and TRBJ2-7, reads KAGVTQTPRYLIKTRGQQVTLSCSPISGHRSVSWYQQTPGQGLQFLFEYFSETQRNKGNFPGRFSGRQFSNSRSEMNVSTLELGDSALYLCASSLVVGYYEQYFGPGTRLTVT.

J is TRBJ1-1 and V is TRBV10-1, with D perhaps matching TRBD1 (6 bases). The CDR3 has 13 residues. Germline loops: CDR1 WNHNN, CDR2 SYGVQD (reference sequence). Trimming took off 6 bases at V and 3 bases at J, with 11 bases between the two ends. Here the CDR3 DNA reads TGCGCCAGCAGCATGGACAGCTACACTGAAGCTTTCTTT. Translating gives CASSMDSYTEAFF.

The genes are TRBV11-2 and TRBJ1-2; no reliable D call. The germline V gene encodes CDR1 SGHAT and CDR2 FQNNGV. The ends were cut back, 1 base at V and 7 bases at J, with 7 bases in the middle. This CDR3 spans 12 amino acids. The CDR3 here is CASSLVPPGYTF. The CDR3 DNA follows: TGTGCCAGCAGCTTAGTCCCTCCTGGCTACACCTTC.